Below are 8 T cell receptor beta chains sequenced from a single sample in a study of blood T cell repertoires in COVID-19 (TCRdb year 2020). Libraries were constructed by the immunoSEQ multiplex PCR assay. The source is immuneACCESS, and TCRdb retained only in-frame sequences with V and J called. Part of the clones is not carried over; for the studies checked, unresolved V genes explain less than half of this, and the remainder is unexplained. This sample has approximately 270,000 clones in its table, and around 86% of those were observed once. The ten largest clones take up less than 2% of the sample. Sequencing was performed on PBMCs or T cells enriched from blood (not recorded which). Every receptor here comes from a man aged 40-49 years who had recovered from COVID-19.

V and J are TRBV19 and TRBJ1-4; 9 nucleotides align to TRBD1. The length of the CDR3 is 15 residues. The junction had 8 bases not matched to a gene; V was cut back by 5 bases and J by 7 bases. Germline CDR1 reads LNHDA; CDR2 reads SQIVND (reference sequence). The chain's CDR3 is CASSLGQGVGEKLFF. CDR3 nucleotide sequence: TGTGCCAGTAGTCTGGGACAGGGTGTAGGTGAAAAACTGTTTTTT.

V is TRBV19 and J is TRBJ1-1; TRBD1 matches at 7 bases. With 5 bases clipped from V and 3 bases from J, the junction kept 3 bases outside the gene matches. Looked up from germline, CDR1 is LNHDA and CDR2 is SQIVND (reference sequence). CDR3 length: 13 amino acids. CDR3 loop: CASSGQEDTEAFF. The DNA of the CDR3 is TGTGCCAGTAGTGGACAGGAGGACACTGAAGCTTTCTTT.

The chain combines TRBV10-3 with TRBJ1-1; no clear D. There are 13 residues in the CDR3. With 3 bases removed from V and 3 bases from J, the gap between germline ends came to 8 bases. Germline V gives CDR1 ENHRY, CDR2 SYGVKD. CDR3 sequence reads: CAISDPPDTEAFF. DNA of the CDR3: TGTGCCATCAGTGACCCACCAGACACTGAAGCTTTCTTT.

This chain connects TRBV7-2 to TRBJ1-1; the match to TRBD1 covers 8 bases. The CDR3 extends over 14 amino acids. V lost 2 bases, J lost 3 bases, and 2 bases stayed unmatched. Germline V gene lookup returns CDR1 SGHTA and CDR2 FQGNSA. The CDR3 sequence: CASSLQTGDTEAFF. CDR3 DNA sequence: TGTGCCAGCAGCTTACAGACAGGGGACACTGAAGCTTTCTTT.

This sequence joins TRBV11-2 and TRBJ2-7; TRBD1 is a possible D gene (5 bases). V lost 2 bases and J lost 1, with 12 bases in between. Germline values: CDR1 SGHAT, CDR2 FQNNGV. This CDR3 is built from 15 residues. CDR3 protein: CASSLSRVESYEQYF. The DNA for the CDR3 is TGTGCCAGCAGCTTATCCAGGGTGGAATCCTACGAGCAGTACTTC.

The chain recombines TRBV30 with TRBJ1-5; possible D gene TRBD1, 6 bases. Germline V lookup: CDR1 GTSNPN, CDR2 SVGIG (reference sequence). The ends were cut back, 4 bases at V and 7 bases at J, with 11 bases in the middle. This CDR3 contains 12 residues. The CDR3 reads CAWKKQGQPQHF. The CDR3 bases are TGTGCCTGGAAAAAGCAGGGGCAGCCCCAGCATTTT.

This clone occurred a few times. This sequence joins TRBV4-2 and TRBJ1-3; 9 nucleotides line up with TRBD1. The CDR3 has 17 residues. The J segment lost 0 bases and the V segment lost 0 bases, leaving 3 bases of the junction unmatched. The germline gives CDR1 LGHNA, CDR2 YNFKEQ. The CDR3: CASSQDLGQGSGNTIYF. DNA for the CDR3: TGTGCCAGCAGCCAAGATCTGGGACAGGGCTCTGGAAACACCATATATTTT.

This clone is a singleton in its sample. The chain carries TRBV27 and TRBJ1-2, with TRBD1 matching over 7 bases. CDR1 is MNHEY, CDR2 SMNVEV, per germline (reference sequence). The CDR3 has 15 residues. V dropped 5 bases and J dropped 2; count of bases not matched to a gene: 8. In nucleotides, the CDR3 is TGTGCCAGCAGTCTCGGACAGGCGAACAACTATGGCTACACCTTC. Amino acid sequence: CASSLGQANNYGYTF.